This TCR beta chain is drawn from a study of graft-versus-host responses after intestinal transplantation. Study summary: Recipients were all induced with anti-thymocyte globulin, then given tacrolimus and steroids for roughly 3 years. General study results and limits: The highest levels of circulating GvH clones went along with early declines in HvG clones after transplant.

Using immunoSEQ multiplex PCR, the repertoire was profiled, and TCRdb retains in-frame clones only, with some absent. The sample records roughly 69,000 clones, 90% being singletons. In germline, CDR1 is SGDLS, CDR2 YYNGEE. The CDR3 has 13 amino acids. Trimming took off 4 bases at V and 1 base at J, with 9 bases between the two ends. As for this clone: Its target is not known.

The sample was unstimulated CD8+ T cells sorted from spleen or lymph node cells, taken before transplant. This receptor was taken from a human donor who was the organ donor for an intestinal transplant. The V gene is TRBV9, the J gene TRBJ2-7; D is perhaps TRBD2 (5 bases). The CDR3 reads CASSFPGSYEQYF. CDR3 DNA sequence: TGTGCCAGCAGCTTCCCGGGGTCCTACGAGCAGTACTTC. The full variable domain, its missing parts supplied by reference TRBV9 and TRBJ2-7, is DSGVTQTPKHLITATGQRVTLRCSPRSGDLSVYWYQQSLDQGLQFLIQYYNGEERAKGNILERFSAQQFPDLHSELNLSSLELGDSALYFCASSFPGSYEQYFGPGTRLTVT.